This T cell receptor beta chain was captured by sequencing in a study of radiotherapy plus CTLA-4 blockade in lung cancer. General study findings and limits: In blood, after radiotherapy plus ipilimumab, tumor-derived TCR clones expanded.

The CDR3 has 13 amino acids. V lost 4 bases, J lost 5 bases, and 4 bases stayed unmatched. CDR1 is MDHEN, CDR2 SYDVKM, per germline. Only a few counts were recorded for this clone. Antigen specificity is unknown. Generated by immunoSEQ multiplex PCR, the TCRdb table keeps only in-frame clones and is missing some. The top ten hold over 20% of the sample, which has about 80,000 clones, around 79% seen once. The rearrangement uses TRBV28 and TRBJ1-2; TRBD1 aligns across 7 bases. This clonotype was obtained from a human donor with non-small cell lung cancer whose response to radiotherapy plus ipilimumab could not be evaluated. Some clones in this sample may be carry-over from other donors' samples. Material: peripheral blood, obtained from a patient treated with radiotherapy plus ipilimumab. The CDR3 spells CASSSTGWYGYTF. Here the CDR3 DNA reads TGTGCCAGCAGTTCGACAGGGTGGTATGGCTACACCTTC.